This T cell receptor (beta chain) was obtained from a study of cytomegalovirus exposure and HLA in healthy donors. Study in general: The same platform was used for the 120 validation repertoires and the roughly 680 first-cohort repertoires, a later analysis reported. Study observations and caveats: TCR sequences were mostly rare, though some public TCRs occurred in many donors. As was reported, the classifier diagnosed cytomegalovirus status with high specificity and sensitivity.

While the first cohort had 600 to 800 subjects, the donors belonged to the separate validation cohort of over a hundred subjects. This table comes from immunoSEQ multiplex PCR, and its TCRdb copy is limited to in-frame clones, with some not included. The repertoire consists of more than 250,000 clones, with less than 95% occurring once and the leading ten covering approximately 3%. The germline V gene encodes CDR1 MGHRA and CDR2 YSYEKL. Trimming stripped 5 bases from V and 2 bases from J, with 12 bases between. This CDR3 region has 15 residues. Comment on this clone: Its target is unknown.

The clonotype originates from a woman aged 25 to 39 in good health and CMV-seronegative. The sequencing input was PBMCs. This sequence joins TRBV4-1 and TRBJ2-2; D possibly corresponds to TRBD1 (6 bases). The CDR3 region is CASSSAGDNTGELFF. CDR3 DNA: TGCGCCAGCAGCTCCGCAGGGGATAACACCGGGGAGCTGTTTTTT.